A selection of T cell receptor beta chains follows, all from one sample in a study of T cell responses to AZD1222 COVID-19 vaccine. Assay used: immunoSEQ multiplex PCR; TCRdb lists only in-frame clones, some missing. This table has about 140,000 clones, around nine tenths appearing once. The starting material was peripheral blood, obtained on day 0 of AZD1222 vaccination. These TCRs come from an adult in good health. Each CDR3 is given with its conserved first and last residue. Each record gives: clone size, D gene, J gene, V gene, CDR3 DNA, CDR3 protein. A D gene is named only where the DNA matches it firmly. Some rows have no size entry. The others give once, few or many, or a class for an expanded clone.

clone_size: -; d_call: -; j_call: TRBJ2-7; v_call: TRBV5-4; cdr3_nt: TGTGCCAGCAGCCCAAGCACTCCGTCCCGGCAGTACTTC; cdr3_aa: CASSPSTPSRQYF
clone_size: -; d_call: -; j_call: TRBJ2-4; v_call: TRBV6-1; cdr3_nt: TGTGCCAGCAGTGAGCCTACAGGGAAAAACATTCAGTACTTC; cdr3_aa: CASSEPTGKNIQYF
clone_size: few; d_call: -; j_call: TRBJ1-5; v_call: TRBV4-1; cdr3_nt: TGCGCCAGCAGCGTGGGGGTCGACGATCAGCCCCAGCATTTT; cdr3_aa: CASSVGVDDQPQHF
clone_size: -; d_call: -; j_call: TRBJ1-1; v_call: TRBV7-2; cdr3_nt: TGTGCCAGCAGCTACAACATACCCGTAAACACTGAAGCTTTCTTT; cdr3_aa: CASSYNIPVNTEAFF
clone_size: -; d_call: TRBD1; j_call: TRBJ1-2; v_call: TRBV11-1; cdr3_nt: TGTGCCAGCAGCCTGAGCGACAGGGGGGACTATGGCTACACCTTC; cdr3_aa: CASSLSDRGDYGYTF
clone_size: -; d_call: TRBD1; j_call: TRBJ1-1; v_call: TRBV2; cdr3_nt: TGTGCCAGCAGCCCGACAGGGAAAAACACTGAAGCTTTCTTT; cdr3_aa: CASSPTGKNTEAFF
clone_size: -; d_call: -; j_call: TRBJ2-1; v_call: TRBV28; cdr3_nt: TGTGCCAGCAGTTTATGGGGTAGGGCTAACAATGAGCAGTTCTTC; cdr3_aa: CASSLWGRANNEQFF
clone_size: few; d_call: -; j_call: TRBJ1-4; v_call: TRBV28; cdr3_nt: TGTGCCAGCAGTTCGGAAGGGGAGATTGAAAAACTGTTTTTT; cdr3_aa: CASSSEGEIEKLFF
clone_size: -; d_call: TRBD1; j_call: TRBJ2-1; v_call: TRBV27; cdr3_nt: TGTGCCAGCAGTCGCACAGGGGGTTCCTACAATGAGCAGTTCTTC; cdr3_aa: CASSRTGGSYNEQFF
clone_size: -; d_call: TRBD2; j_call: TRBJ2-7; v_call: TRBV20-1; cdr3_nt: TGCAGTGCTAGTATAGCGGGAGGGGGCGAGCAGTACTTC; cdr3_aa: CSASIAGGGEQYF
clone_size: -; d_call: -; j_call: TRBJ1-1; v_call: TRBV19; cdr3_nt: TGTGCCAGTAGTGGGGGCGTGACTGAAGCTTTCTTT; cdr3_aa: CASSGGVTEAFF
clone_size: few; d_call: -; j_call: TRBJ1-1; v_call: TRBV5-1; cdr3_nt: TGCGCCAGCAGCTTGATAAACGAGAACACTGAAGCTTTCTTT; cdr3_aa: CASSLINENTEAFF
clone_size: -; d_call: -; j_call: TRBJ2-7; v_call: TRBV7-8; cdr3_nt: TGTGCCAGCAGCCAGGAACCACTAAGCTACGAGCAGTACTTC; cdr3_aa: CASSQEPLSYEQYF
clone_size: -; d_call: TRBD2; j_call: TRBJ2-7; v_call: TRBV6-5; cdr3_nt: TGTGCCAGCAGTTACCGTCCTAGCGGGTCCTACGAGCAGTACTTC; cdr3_aa: CASSYRPSGSYEQYF
clone_size: once; d_call: -; j_call: TRBJ2-2; v_call: TRBV5-1; cdr3_nt: TGCGCCAGCAGCTTATTGGTCACCGGGGAGCTGTTTTTT; cdr3_aa: CASSLLVTGELFF
clone_size: -; d_call: TRBD1; j_call: TRBJ1-2; v_call: TRBV28; cdr3_nt: TGTGCCAGCAGTGACGGGACAGCCTATGGCTACACCTTC; cdr3_aa: CASSDGTAYGYTF
clone_size: -; d_call: -; j_call: TRBJ2-7; v_call: TRBV20-1; cdr3_nt: TGCAGTGCTAGTGAGCCTGGGAGGGGGTTACTCTCCTACGAGCAGTACTTC; cdr3_aa: CSASEPGRGLLSYEQYF
clone_size: -; d_call: -; j_call: TRBJ2-1; v_call: TRBV9; cdr3_nt: TGTGCCAGCAGCGTATCCCCGTCCGCCCACAATGAGCAGTTCTTC; cdr3_aa: CASSVSPSAHNEQFF
clone_size: -; d_call: -; j_call: TRBJ1-3; v_call: TRBV19; cdr3_nt: TGTGCCAGTAGTCCGCAAAACAGGCTCTCTGGAAACACCATATATTTT; cdr3_aa: CASSPQNRLSGNTIYF
clone_size: -; d_call: -; j_call: TRBJ1-6; v_call: TRBV28; cdr3_nt: TGTGCCAGCAGTTTCATACGCGGTCCGTATGGGGGCACAAGAGAAGATAATTCACCCCTCCACTTT; cdr3_aa: CASSFIRGPYGGTREDNSPLHF
clone_size: once; d_call: TRBD1; j_call: TRBJ1-5; v_call: TRBV7-9; cdr3_nt: TGTGCCAGCAGCTTAGGGACAGGGAGTCAGCCCCAGCATTTT; cdr3_aa: CASSLGTGSQPQHF
clone_size: -; d_call: -; j_call: TRBJ2-3; v_call: TRBV19; cdr3_nt: TGTGCCAGTAGTATTGCGGGGTCAAGCACAGATACGCAGTATTTT; cdr3_aa: CASSIAGSSTDTQYF
clone_size: few; d_call: TRBD1; j_call: TRBJ1-2; v_call: TRBV4-1; cdr3_nt: TGCGCCAGCAGCCAAGGCCCGGACAGGTCCTATGGCTACACCTTC; cdr3_aa: CASSQGPDRSYGYTF
clone_size: once; d_call: -; j_call: TRBJ2-1; v_call: TRBV11-3; cdr3_nt: TGTGCCAGCAGCGAACGTCGGCCGGGTGCTCCGGGGAATGAGCAGTTCTTC; cdr3_aa: CASSERRPGAPGNEQFF
clone_size: -; d_call: TRBD1; j_call: TRBJ1-6; v_call: TRBV15; cdr3_nt: TGTGCCACCAGCGGAAGACAGGGAAGGGCACCCCTCCACTTT; cdr3_aa: CATSGRQGRAPLHF
clone_size: -; d_call: -; j_call: TRBJ1-2; v_call: TRBV28; cdr3_nt: TGTGCCAGCAGCTTCGGTGGGGGGCGCGGCTATGGCTACACCTTC; cdr3_aa: CASSFGGGRGYGYTF
clone_size: -; d_call: -; j_call: TRBJ2-7; v_call: TRBV30; cdr3_nt: TGTGCCTGGAGTGCGGGGAGCGAGCAGTACTTC; cdr3_aa: CAWSAGSEQYF
clone_size: -; d_call: -; j_call: TRBJ2-7; v_call: TRBV15; cdr3_nt: TGTGCCACCAGCAGAGATGGACAGTTGGTCGAGCAGTACTTC; cdr3_aa: CATSRDGQLVEQYF
clone_size: -; d_call: TRBD1; j_call: TRBJ2-2; v_call: TRBV6-5; cdr3_nt: TGTGCCAGCAGTTACCCGGACAGGCCCGGGGAGCTGTTTTTT; cdr3_aa: CASSYPDRPGELFF
clone_size: -; d_call: TRBD1; j_call: TRBJ1-4; v_call: TRBV9; cdr3_nt: TGTGCCAGCAGCGTAGCTGGGACAGGGAATGAAAAACTGTTTTTT; cdr3_aa: CASSVAGTGNEKLFF
clone_size: -; d_call: -; j_call: TRBJ1-1; v_call: TRBV27; cdr3_nt: TGTGCCAGCAGCTCTCCGGGCGGCAGCTCTGAAGCTTTCTTT; cdr3_aa: CASSSPGGSSEAFF
clone_size: -; d_call: -; j_call: TRBJ2-3; v_call: TRBV7-3; cdr3_nt: TGTGCCAGCAGCTCCCCCGGGGGTCCGCGCCCCGATACGCAGTATTTT; cdr3_aa: CASSSPGGPRPDTQYF
clone_size: few; d_call: TRBD2; j_call: TRBJ2-1; v_call: TRBV19; cdr3_nt: TGTGCCAGTAGTCCGACCCTAGCGGGAAATGAGCAGTTCTTC; cdr3_aa: CASSPTLAGNEQFF
clone_size: -; d_call: -; j_call: TRBJ2-2; v_call: TRBV19; cdr3_nt: TGTGCCAGTAGTAGCCCGGCCTCCTGGGGGAACACCGGGGAGCTGTTTTTT; cdr3_aa: CASSSPASWGNTGELFF
clone_size: -; d_call: -; j_call: TRBJ1-2; v_call: TRBV27; cdr3_nt: TGTGCCAGCAGTTTTAGGGGGGGCAGTGGCTACACCTTC; cdr3_aa: CASSFRGGSGYTF
clone_size: -; d_call: -; j_call: TRBJ1-5; v_call: TRBV4-1; cdr3_nt: TGCGCCCGCAGCCGCGACAGGAGGGTTCAGCCCCAGCATTTT; cdr3_aa: CARSRDRRVQPQHF
clone_size: -; d_call: -; j_call: TRBJ1-2; v_call: TRBV25-1; cdr3_nt: TGTGCCAGCAGTGAATCCGGGACGGCTAACTATGGCTACACCTTC; cdr3_aa: CASSESGTANYGYTF
clone_size: -; d_call: -; j_call: TRBJ1-2; v_call: TRBV5-6; cdr3_nt: TGTGCCAGCACCCTTAGTGGCGGCTACACCTTC; cdr3_aa: CASTLSGGYTF
clone_size: once; d_call: -; j_call: TRBJ1-5; v_call: TRBV15; cdr3_nt: TGTGCCACCAGCAGTCCGCCCTTTAGCAATCAGCCCCAGCATTTT; cdr3_aa: CATSSPPFSNQPQHF
clone_size: -; d_call: -; j_call: TRBJ2-7; v_call: TRBV14; cdr3_nt: TGTGCCAGCAGCCAAGGTCGGGATTTCTACGAGCAGTACTTC; cdr3_aa: CASSQGRDFYEQYF
clone_size: -; d_call: -; j_call: TRBJ2-2; v_call: TRBV4-1; cdr3_nt: TGCGCCAGCAGCCAAGACCAGGGCTTCAACACCGGGGAGCTGTTTTTT; cdr3_aa: CASSQDQGFNTGELFF
clone_size: -; d_call: -; j_call: TRBJ1-1; v_call: TRBV7-8; cdr3_nt: TGTGCCAGCAGCGCAGGGTTAAAGAACACTGAAGCTTTCTTT; cdr3_aa: CASSAGLKNTEAFF
clone_size: -; d_call: -; j_call: TRBJ1-1; v_call: TRBV4-2; cdr3_nt: TGTGCCAGCAGCTCCCCCCGCACAAGGGTTACTGAAGCTTTCTTT; cdr3_aa: CASSSPRTRVTEAFF